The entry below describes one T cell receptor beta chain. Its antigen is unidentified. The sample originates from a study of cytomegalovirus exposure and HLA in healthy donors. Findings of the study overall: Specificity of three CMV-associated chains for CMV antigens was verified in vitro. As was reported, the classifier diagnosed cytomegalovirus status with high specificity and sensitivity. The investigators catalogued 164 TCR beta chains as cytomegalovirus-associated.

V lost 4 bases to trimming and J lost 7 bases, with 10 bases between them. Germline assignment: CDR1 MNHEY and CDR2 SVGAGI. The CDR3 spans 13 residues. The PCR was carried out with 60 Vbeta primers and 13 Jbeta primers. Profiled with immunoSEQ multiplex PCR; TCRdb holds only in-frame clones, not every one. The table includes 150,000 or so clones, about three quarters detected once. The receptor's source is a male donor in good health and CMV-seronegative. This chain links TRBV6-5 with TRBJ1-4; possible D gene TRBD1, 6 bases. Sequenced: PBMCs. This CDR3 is CASSLQGSEKLFF. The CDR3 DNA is TGTGCCAGCAGTTTACAGGGAAGTGAAAAACTGTTTTTT.